This T cell receptor beta chain was documented in a study of blood T cell repertoires in COVID-19. Study details: Sources were T cells, B-cell-depleted T cells, or PBMCs; the material itself was cDNA or gDNA.

Original handling: Researchers report that nucleated cell counts were estimated from reference gene primer amplification. Libraries were prepared by immunoSEQ multiplex PCR; TCRdb keeps only in-frame clonotypes and omits some of them. V and J calls and clone size follow that table, whereas D and trimming were derived from the DNA. The data hold about 130,000 clones, with 70% to 80% observed a single time. The V gene end was trimmed by 3 bases and the J gene end by 2 bases; junction bases not matched to a gene: 9. The CDR3 is 17 residues long. CDR1 is SEHNR, CDR2 FQNEAQ, per germline (reference sequence).

The gene calls are TRBV7-9 and TRBJ1-5, with TRBD1 matching over 8 bases. Sequencing was performed on peripheral blood. The receptor comes from a human donor in a cohort sampled during active COVID-19. The CDR3 coding sequence is TGTGCCAGCAGCTTCGGCAGGGGGCTTGGGGGCAATCAGCCCCAGCATTTT. Translating it yields CASSFGRGLGGNQPQHF.